This TCR beta chain was captured in a study of high-grade serous ovarian cancer treatment subgroups. Tumor samples were obtained before definitive surgery or chemotherapy. The repertoire was sequenced with immunoSEQ multiplex PCR; TCRdb's copy has only in-frame clones and lacks some. The sample lists fewer than 35,000 clones, around 84% seen once, with 2.1% in the top ten. Regarding this clone: Its antigen is currently unknown.

Study conclusions and caveats: Higher neoantigen levels went with greater TCR clonal relatedness.

The origin of this receptor is a human donor with high-grade serous ovarian cancer. Sequencing was carried out using tumor tissue.

The CDR3 sequence: CASSTGGGLQNTIYF. The CDR3 nucleotides are TGTGCCAGTAGCACAGGGGGCGGCCTCCAGAACACCATATATTTT. The chain joins TRBV19 to TRBJ1-3; 9 bases agree with TRBD1. The CDR3 loop spans 15 amino acids. Trimming cost V 6 bases and J 7 bases; bases outside gene matches: 10. The germline gives CDR1 LNHDA, CDR2 SQIVND (reference sequence).